These 10 T cell receptor beta chains were sequenced from one sample in a study of T cells in Graves' hyperthyroidism and ophthalmopathy. What was amplified from RNA transcripts were TCR beta CDR3 regions. The study used the HTBI primer set for a first-round RT-PCR of the TCR CDR3. TCRdb fed the multiplex PCR reads into MiXCR, producing one record per CDR3 protein. Of about 610,000 distinct CDR3 sequences listed, around 16% were seen once; the top ten hold about 3.5%. The sample was blood. These receptors all stem from a woman between 35 and 50 years old with Graves' ophthalmopathy.

This clonotype was seen only a few times. The chain uses TRBV5-1 and TRBJ2-3; 8 bases line up with TRBD1. V dropped 2 bases and J dropped 2; count of bases not matched to a gene: 4. Germline V gene data show CDR1 as SGHRS and CDR2 as YFSETQ. This CDR3 spans 15 amino acids. The CDR3 region is CASSLLDRDTDTQYF. In DNA, the CDR3 is TGCGCCAGCAGCTTATTGGACAGGGACACAGATACGCAGTATTTT.

This clonotype has at least ten counts. J is TRBJ2-3 and V is TRBV30; TRBD2 aligns across 8 bases. The germline V gene has CDR1 GTSNPN and CDR2 SVGIG (reference sequence). The CDR3 is made up of 14 amino acids. V shed 2 bases, J shed 5 bases, and the junction held 6 bases outside the gene matches. The CDR3 DNA follows: TGTGCCTGGAGTTTGCGGGGGGCCGGAGATACGCAGTATTTT. Its protein is CAWSLRGAGDTQYF.

This clonotype was observed many times. The V and J genes are TRBV7-9 and TRBJ2-1, with D possibly matching TRBD2 (5 bases). Trimming cost V 4 bases and J 0 bases, with 13 bases left between them. Germline CDR1 is SEHNR and CDR2 is FQNEAQ (reference sequence). This CDR3 is built from 16 residues. The CDR3 loop is CASSSLVGSSYNEQFF. CDR3 in DNA: TGTGCCAGCAGCTCTTTGGTGGGGAGCTCCTACAATGAGCAGTTCTTC.

The rearrangement links TRBV7-3 to TRBJ1-1, with 8 bases identical to TRBD1. Trimming cost V 5 bases and J 1 base; bases outside gene matches: 3. Germline values: CDR1 SGHTA, CDR2 FQGTGA. The CDR3 is made up of 14 amino acids. DNA for the CDR3: TGTGCCAGCAGCAAGGACAGGGAGAACACTGAAGCTTTCTTT. It encodes CASSKDRENTEAFF.

This clonotype occurred a few times. The chain joins TRBV20-1 to TRBJ1-5; the match to TRBD1 covers 7 bases. The CDR3 extends over 13 amino acids. Germline-derived CDR1 and CDR2 are DFQATT and SNEGSKA (reference sequence). V was pared by 3 bases and J by 5 bases, with 4 bases of the junction left unmatched. The CDR3 is CSASRDRDQPQHF. In DNA, the CDR3 is TGCAGTGCTAGCCGGGACAGAGATCAGCCCCAGCATTTT.

As to this clonotype: One end of the junction does not line up with germline, which may come from a read error. The rearrangement uses TRBV7-9 and TRBJ2-3; tentatively, D is TRBD1 (5 bases). The CDR3 totals 17 residues. The germline gives CDR1 SEHNR, CDR2 FQNEAQ (reference sequence). The chain's CDR3 is CASTLDRQGRYTDTQYF. The CDR3 nucleotides are TGTGCCAGCACCTTAGATCGGCAGGGTCGGTACACAGATACGCAGTATTTT.

This clonotype was picked up many times. The chain has TRBV6-5 and TRBJ2-7; D is possibly TRBD1 (5 bases). CDR1 and CDR2 from the germline V gene are MNHEY and SVGAGI. V dropped 2 bases and J dropped 2 bases, with 16 bases sitting between them. The CDR3 runs 16 residues. CDR3 loop: CASSYPLAGQTYEQYF. The CDR3 bases are TGTGCCAGCAGTTACCCGTTGGCAGGGCAGACCTACGAGCAGTACTTC.

This clonotype was observed at least ten times. The chain uses TRBV20-1 and TRBJ2-7, with 7 bases matching TRBD2. Per the germline V gene, CDR1 is DFQATT and CDR2 is SNEGSKA (reference sequence). V lost 6 bases and J lost 0; bases outside the gene matches: 8. This CDR3 region has 14 residues. The CDR3 bases are TGCAGTGCCAATAGGGACTATCCCTCCTACGAGCAGTACTTC. This translates into CSANRDYPSYEQYF.

This clonotype was detected a few times. This is likely an artifact of a read error, given a far larger clone one base away. The gene calls are TRBV6-1 and TRBJ2-5, with D hard to call. V was cut by 4 bases and J by 5 bases, with 5 bases left in between. CDR3 length equals 11 residues. Germline values: CDR1 MNHNS, CDR2 SASEGT. The CDR3 DNA follows: TGTGCCAGCAGTGTCCATGAGACCCAGTACTTC. Translated: CASSVHETQYF.

This clonotype has a count of ten or more. The chain has TRBV7-9 and TRBJ2-1, with D perhaps matching TRBD2 (6 bases). Trimming pared 4 bases from V and 11 bases from J, leaving 12 bases between. Germline V gene data show CDR1 as SEHNR and CDR2 as FQNEAQ (reference sequence). The CDR3 is 12 amino acids. DNA of the CDR3: TGTGCCAGCAGCTCCCCCGGGACTCAGCAGTTCTTC. It encodes CASSSPGTQQFF.